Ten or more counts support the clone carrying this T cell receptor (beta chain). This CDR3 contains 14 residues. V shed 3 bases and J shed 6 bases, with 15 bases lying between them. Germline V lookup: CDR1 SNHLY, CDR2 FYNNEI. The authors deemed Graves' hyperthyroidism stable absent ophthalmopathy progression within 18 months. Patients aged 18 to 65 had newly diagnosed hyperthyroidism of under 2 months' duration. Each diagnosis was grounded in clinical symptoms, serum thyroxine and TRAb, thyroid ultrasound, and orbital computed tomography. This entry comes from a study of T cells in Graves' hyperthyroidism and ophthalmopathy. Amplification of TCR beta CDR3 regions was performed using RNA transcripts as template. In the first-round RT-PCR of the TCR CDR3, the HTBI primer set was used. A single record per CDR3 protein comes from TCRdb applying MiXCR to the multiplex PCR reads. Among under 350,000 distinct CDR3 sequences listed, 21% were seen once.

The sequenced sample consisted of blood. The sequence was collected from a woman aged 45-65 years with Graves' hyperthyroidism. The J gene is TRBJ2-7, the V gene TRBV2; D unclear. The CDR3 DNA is TGTGCCAGCAGTGATCCCCCCTTTACACCCGAGCAGTACTTC. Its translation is CASSDPPFTPEQYF.